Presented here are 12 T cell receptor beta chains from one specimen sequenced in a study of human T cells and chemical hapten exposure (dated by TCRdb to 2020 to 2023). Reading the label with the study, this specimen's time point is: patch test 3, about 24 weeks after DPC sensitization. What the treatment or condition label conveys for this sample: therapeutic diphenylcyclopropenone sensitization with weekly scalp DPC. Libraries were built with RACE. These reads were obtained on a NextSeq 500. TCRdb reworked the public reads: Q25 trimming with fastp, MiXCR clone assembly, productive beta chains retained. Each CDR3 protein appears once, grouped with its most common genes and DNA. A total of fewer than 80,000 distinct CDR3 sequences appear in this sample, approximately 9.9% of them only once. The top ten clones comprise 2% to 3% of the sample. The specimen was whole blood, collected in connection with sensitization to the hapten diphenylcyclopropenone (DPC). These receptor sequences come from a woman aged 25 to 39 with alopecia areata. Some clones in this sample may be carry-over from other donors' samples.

For the CDR3, the DNA is TGTGCCATCAAGTCGTACACGATAGGGGACACTGAAGCTTTCTTT. Its protein is CAIKSYTIGDTEAFF. V gene TRBV7-9 combines with J gene TRBJ1-1; tentative D call: TRBD1 (5 bases). V lost 10 bases and J 3 bases, leaving 21 bases between the germline ends. The CDR3 has 15 residues. Germline lookup yields CDR1 SEHNR and CDR2 FQNEAQ (reference sequence).

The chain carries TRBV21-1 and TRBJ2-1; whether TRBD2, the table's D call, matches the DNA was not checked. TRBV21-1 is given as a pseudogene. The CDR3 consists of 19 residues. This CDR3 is CASSKETSGTRISYNEQFF. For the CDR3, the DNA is TGTGCCAGCAGCAAAGAAACTAGCGGGACCCGAATATCCTACAATGAGCAGTTCTTC.

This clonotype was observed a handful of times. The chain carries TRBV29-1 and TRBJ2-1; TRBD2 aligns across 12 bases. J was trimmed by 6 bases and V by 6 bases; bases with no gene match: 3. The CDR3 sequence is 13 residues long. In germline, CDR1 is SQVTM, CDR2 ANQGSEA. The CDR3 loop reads CSVPSGGANEQFF. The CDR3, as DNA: TGCAGCGTCCCTAGCGGGGGGGCCAATGAGCAGTTCTTC.

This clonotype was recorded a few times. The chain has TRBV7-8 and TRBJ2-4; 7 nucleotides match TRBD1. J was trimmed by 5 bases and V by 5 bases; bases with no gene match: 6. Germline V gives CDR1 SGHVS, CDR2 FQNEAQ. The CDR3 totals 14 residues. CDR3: CASSRDRVENIQYF. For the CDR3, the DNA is TGTGCCAGCAGCCGAGACAGGGTTGAAAACATTCAGTACTTC.

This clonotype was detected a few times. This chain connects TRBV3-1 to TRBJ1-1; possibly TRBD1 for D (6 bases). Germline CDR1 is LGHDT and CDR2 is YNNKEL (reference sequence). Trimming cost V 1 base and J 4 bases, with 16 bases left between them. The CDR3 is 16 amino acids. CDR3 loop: CASSQGGYRVSTEAFF. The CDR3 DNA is TGTGCCAGCAGCCAAGGGGGATACAGGGTTAGCACTGAAGCTTTCTTT. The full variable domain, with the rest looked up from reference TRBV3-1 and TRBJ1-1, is DTAVSQTPKYLVTQMGNDKSIKCEQNLGHDTMYWYKQDSKKFLKIMFSYNNKELIINETVPNRFSPKSPDKAHLNLHINSLELGDSAVYFCASSQGGYRVSTEAFFGQGTRLTVV.

The CDR3 loop is CASSPQWGSYNEQFF. In DNA, the CDR3 is TGTGCCAGCAGCCCACAATGGGGATCATACAATGAGCAGTTCTTC. The chain joins TRBV11-2 to TRBJ2-1, with D unresolved. The germline V gene has CDR1 SGHAT and CDR2 FQNNGV. V lost 5 bases and J lost 4, with 15 bases in between. CDR3 length: 15 residues.

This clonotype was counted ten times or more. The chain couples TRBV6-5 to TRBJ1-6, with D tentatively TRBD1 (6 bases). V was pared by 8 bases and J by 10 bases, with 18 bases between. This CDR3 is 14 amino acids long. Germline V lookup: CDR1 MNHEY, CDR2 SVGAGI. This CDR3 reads CASGIGGRWSPLHF. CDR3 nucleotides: TGTGCCAGCGGAATCGGGGGCCGTTGGTCACCCCTCCACTTT.

In DNA, the CDR3 is TGTGCCATCATGGCTAGCGGGAGCTACAATGAGCAGTTCTTC. It yields the protein CAIMASGSYNEQFF. The chain combines TRBV10-3 with TRBJ2-1; the match to TRBD2 covers 10 bases. CDR3 size: 14 residues. The trim removed 7 bases at V and 3 bases at J, leaving 3 bases unmatched. Germline CDR1 is ENHRY and CDR2 is SYGVKD.

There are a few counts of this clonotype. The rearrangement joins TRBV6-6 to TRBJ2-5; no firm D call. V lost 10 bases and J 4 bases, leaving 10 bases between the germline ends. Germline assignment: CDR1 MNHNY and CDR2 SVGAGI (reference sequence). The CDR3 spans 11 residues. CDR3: CATTVAETQYF. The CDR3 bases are TGTGCCACCACGGTTGCAGAGACCCAGTACTTC.

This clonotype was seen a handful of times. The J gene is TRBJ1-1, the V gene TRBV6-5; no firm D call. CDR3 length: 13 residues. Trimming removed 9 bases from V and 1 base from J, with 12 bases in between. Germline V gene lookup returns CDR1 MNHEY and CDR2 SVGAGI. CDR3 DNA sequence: TGTGCCAGTCAGCCCCGGAGGAACACTGAAGCTTTCTTT. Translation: CASQPRRNTEAFF.

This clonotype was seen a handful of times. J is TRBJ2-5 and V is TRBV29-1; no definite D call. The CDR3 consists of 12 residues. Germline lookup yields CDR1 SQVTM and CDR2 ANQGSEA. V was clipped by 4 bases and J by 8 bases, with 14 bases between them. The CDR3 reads CSVVLASSTQYF. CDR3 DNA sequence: TGCAGCGTTGTTCTGGCCTCGTCCACCCAGTACTTC. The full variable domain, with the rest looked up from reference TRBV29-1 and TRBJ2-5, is SAVISQKPSRDICQRGTSLTIQCQVDSQVTMMFWYRQQPGQSLTLIATANQGSEATYESGFVIDKFPISRPNLTFSTLTVSNMSPEDSSIYLCSVVLASSTQYFGPGTRLLVL.

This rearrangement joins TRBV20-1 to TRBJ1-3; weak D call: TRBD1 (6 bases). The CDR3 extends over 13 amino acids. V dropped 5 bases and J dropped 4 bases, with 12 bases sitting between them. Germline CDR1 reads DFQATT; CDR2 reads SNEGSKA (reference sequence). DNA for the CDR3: TGCAGTGCTCGTACAGGGCCAGGAAACACCATATATTTT. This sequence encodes CSARTGPGNTIYF.